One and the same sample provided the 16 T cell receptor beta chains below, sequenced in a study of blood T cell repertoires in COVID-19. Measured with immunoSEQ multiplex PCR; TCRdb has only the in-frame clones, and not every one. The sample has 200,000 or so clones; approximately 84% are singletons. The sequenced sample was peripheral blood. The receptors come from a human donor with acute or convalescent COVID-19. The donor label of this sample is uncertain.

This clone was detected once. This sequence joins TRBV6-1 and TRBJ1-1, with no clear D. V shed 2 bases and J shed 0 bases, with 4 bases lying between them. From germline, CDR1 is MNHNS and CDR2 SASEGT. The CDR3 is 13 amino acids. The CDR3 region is CASSEQVNTEAFF. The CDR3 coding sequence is TGTGCCAGCAGTGAACAGGTGAACACTGAAGCTTTCTTT.

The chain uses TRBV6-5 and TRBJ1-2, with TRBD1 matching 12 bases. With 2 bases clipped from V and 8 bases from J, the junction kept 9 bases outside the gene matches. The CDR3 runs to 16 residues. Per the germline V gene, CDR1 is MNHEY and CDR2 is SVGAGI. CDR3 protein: CASSYTTGTGGQGYTF. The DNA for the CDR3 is TGTGCCAGCAGTTACACAACCGGGACAGGGGGCCAAGGCTACACCTTC.

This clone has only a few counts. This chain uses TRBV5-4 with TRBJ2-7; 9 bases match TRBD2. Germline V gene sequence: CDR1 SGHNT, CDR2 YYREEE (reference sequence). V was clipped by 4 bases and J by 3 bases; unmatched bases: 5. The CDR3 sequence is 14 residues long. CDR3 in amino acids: CASSHGTSNYEQYF. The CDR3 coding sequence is TGTGCCAGCAGCCACGGGACTAGCAACTACGAGCAGTACTTC.

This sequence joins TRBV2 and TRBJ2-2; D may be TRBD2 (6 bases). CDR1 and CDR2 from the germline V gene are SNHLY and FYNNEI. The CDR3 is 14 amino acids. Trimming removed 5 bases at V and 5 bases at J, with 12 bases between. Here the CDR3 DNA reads TGTGCCAGCAGTTCCGGGACTCTGACCGGGGAGCTGTTTTTT. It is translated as CASSSGTLTGELFF. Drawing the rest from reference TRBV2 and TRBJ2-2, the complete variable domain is EPEVTQTPSHQVTQMGQEVILRCVPISNHLYFYWYRQILGQKVEFLVSFYNNEISEKSEIFDDQFSVERPDGSNFTLKIRSTKLEDSAMYFCASSSGTLTGELFFGEGSRLTVL.

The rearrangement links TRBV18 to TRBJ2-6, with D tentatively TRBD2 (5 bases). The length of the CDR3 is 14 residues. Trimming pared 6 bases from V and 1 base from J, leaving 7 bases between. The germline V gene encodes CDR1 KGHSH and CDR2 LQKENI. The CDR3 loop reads CASSEGSGANVLTF. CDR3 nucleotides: TGTGCCAGCTCTGAGGGTTCTGGGGCCAACGTCCTGACTTTC.

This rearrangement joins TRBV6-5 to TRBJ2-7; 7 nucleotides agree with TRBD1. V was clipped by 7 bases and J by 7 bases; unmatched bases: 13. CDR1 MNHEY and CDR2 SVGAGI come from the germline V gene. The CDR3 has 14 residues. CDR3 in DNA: TGTGCCAGCAAAAGAGGTACAGGGGCATGGGAGCAGTACTTC. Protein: CASKRGTGAWEQYF.

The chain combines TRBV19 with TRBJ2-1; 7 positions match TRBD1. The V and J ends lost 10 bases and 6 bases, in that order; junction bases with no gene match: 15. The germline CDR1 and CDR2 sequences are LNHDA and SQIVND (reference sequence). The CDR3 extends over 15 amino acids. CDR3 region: CATHYGRQGFNEQFF. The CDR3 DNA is TGTGCCACCCATTATGGAAGACAGGGTTTCAATGAGCAGTTCTTC. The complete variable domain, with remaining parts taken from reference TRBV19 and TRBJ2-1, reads DGGITQSPKYLFRKEGQNVTLSCEQNLNHDAMYWYRQDPGQGLRLIYYSQIVNDFQKGDIAEGYSVSREKKESFPLTVTSAQKNPTAFYLCATHYGRQGFNEQFFGPGTRLTVL.

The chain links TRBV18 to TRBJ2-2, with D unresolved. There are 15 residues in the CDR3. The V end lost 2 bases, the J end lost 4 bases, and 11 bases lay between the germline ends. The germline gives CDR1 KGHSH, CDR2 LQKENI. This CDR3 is CASSPVESSTGELFF. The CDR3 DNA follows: TGTGCCAGCTCACCAGTGGAGAGTAGCACCGGGGAGCTGTTTTTT.

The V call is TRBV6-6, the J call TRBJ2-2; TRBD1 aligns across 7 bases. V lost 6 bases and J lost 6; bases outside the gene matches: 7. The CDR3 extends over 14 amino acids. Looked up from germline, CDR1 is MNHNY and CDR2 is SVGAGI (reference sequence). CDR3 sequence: CASRAQGTAGELFF. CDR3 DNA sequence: TGTGCCAGCAGGGCACAGGGGACGGCCGGGGAGCTGTTTTTT.

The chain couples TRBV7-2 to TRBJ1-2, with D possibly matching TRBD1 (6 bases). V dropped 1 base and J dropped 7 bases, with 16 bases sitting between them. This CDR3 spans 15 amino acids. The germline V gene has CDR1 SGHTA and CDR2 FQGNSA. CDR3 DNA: TGTGCCAGCAGCTTAGGCCCCGCAGGGGTGAGTGGCTACACCTTC. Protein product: CASSLGPAGVSGYTF. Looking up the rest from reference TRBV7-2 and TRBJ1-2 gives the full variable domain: GAGVSQSPSNKVTEKGKDVELRCDPISGHTALYWYRQSLGQGLEFLIYFQGNSAPDKSGLPSDRFSAERTGGSVSTLTIQRTQQEDSAVYLCASSLGPAGVSGYTFGSGTRLTVV.

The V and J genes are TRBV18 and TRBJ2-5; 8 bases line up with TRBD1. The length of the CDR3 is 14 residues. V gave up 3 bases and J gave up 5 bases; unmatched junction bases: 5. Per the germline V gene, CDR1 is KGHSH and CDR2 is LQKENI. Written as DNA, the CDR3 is TGTGCCAGCTCACCGACAGGGGAAAGGGAGACCCAGTACTTC. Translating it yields CASSPTGERETQYF.

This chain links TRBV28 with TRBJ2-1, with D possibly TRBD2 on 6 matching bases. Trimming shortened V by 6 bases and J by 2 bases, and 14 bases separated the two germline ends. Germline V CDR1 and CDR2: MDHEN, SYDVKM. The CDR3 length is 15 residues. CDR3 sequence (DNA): TGTGCCAGCAGCCCAAGCGGAGGGCCCTACAATGAGCAGTTCTTC. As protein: CASSPSGGPYNEQFF.

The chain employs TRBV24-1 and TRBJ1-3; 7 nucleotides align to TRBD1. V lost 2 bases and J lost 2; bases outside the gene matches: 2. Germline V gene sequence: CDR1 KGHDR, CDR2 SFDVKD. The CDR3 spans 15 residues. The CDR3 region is CATSDSGTAGNTIYF. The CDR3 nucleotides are TGTGCCACCAGTGATTCAGGGACAGCTGGAAACACCATATATTTT.

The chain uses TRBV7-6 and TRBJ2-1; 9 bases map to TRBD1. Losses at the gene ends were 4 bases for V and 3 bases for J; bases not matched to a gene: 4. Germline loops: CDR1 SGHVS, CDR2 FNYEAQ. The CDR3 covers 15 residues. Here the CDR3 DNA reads TGTGCCAGCAGCTCCGGGACAGGGATCTACAATGAGCAGTTCTTC. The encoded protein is CASSSGTGIYNEQFF.

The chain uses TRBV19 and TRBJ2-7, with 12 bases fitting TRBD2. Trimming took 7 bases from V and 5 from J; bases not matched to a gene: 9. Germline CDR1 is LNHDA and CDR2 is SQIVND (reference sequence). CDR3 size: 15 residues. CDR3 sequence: CASTRLAGALNEQYF. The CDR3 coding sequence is TGTGCCAGTACCCGACTAGCGGGAGCTTTGAACGAGCAGTACTTC.

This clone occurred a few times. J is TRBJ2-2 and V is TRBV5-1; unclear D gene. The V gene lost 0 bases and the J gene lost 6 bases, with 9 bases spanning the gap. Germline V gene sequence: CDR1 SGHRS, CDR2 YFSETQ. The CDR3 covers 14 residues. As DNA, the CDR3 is TGCGCCAGCAGCTTGGATTCACTGGCCGGGGAGCTGTTTTTT. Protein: CASSLDSLAGELFF.